This T cell receptor beta chain was captured by sequencing in a study of T-cell reconstitution after alpha-beta-depleted transplantation in children. At least ten counts were recorded for this clonotype. Unique molecular identifiers tagged the TCRbeta library. TCRdb itself ran the PCR reads through MiXCR, one entry per CDR3 protein. Among 150,000 to 200,000 distinct CDR3 sequences listed, approximately 14% were seen once. CDR3 length: 14 residues. Trimming cost V 4 bases and J 8 bases, with 18 bases left between them. Looked up from germline, CDR1 is SGHRS and CDR2 is YFSETQ. The chain links TRBV5-1 to TRBJ1-2; perhaps TRBD1 as D (6 bases). The sample consisted of PBMCs from the stem cell graft donor, taken from the stem cell graft. The receptor was derived from a human donor who donated a stem cell graft to a child with acute lymphoblastic leukemia. CDR3 loop: CASSPGMDRGGYTF. CDR3 sequence (DNA): TGCGCCAGCAGCCCCGGAATGGACAGAGGCGGCTACACCTTC.